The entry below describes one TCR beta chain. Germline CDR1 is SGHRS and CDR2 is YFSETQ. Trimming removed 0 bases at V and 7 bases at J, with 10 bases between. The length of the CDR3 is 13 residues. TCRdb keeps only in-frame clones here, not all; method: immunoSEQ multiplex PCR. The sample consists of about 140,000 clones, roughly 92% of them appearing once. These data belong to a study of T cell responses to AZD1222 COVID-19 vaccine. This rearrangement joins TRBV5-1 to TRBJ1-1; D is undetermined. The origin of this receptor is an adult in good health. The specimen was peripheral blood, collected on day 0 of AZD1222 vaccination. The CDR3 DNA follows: TGCGCCAGCAGCTTGGTGAGCGCGGGTGAAGCTTTCTTT. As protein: CASSLVSAGEAFF.